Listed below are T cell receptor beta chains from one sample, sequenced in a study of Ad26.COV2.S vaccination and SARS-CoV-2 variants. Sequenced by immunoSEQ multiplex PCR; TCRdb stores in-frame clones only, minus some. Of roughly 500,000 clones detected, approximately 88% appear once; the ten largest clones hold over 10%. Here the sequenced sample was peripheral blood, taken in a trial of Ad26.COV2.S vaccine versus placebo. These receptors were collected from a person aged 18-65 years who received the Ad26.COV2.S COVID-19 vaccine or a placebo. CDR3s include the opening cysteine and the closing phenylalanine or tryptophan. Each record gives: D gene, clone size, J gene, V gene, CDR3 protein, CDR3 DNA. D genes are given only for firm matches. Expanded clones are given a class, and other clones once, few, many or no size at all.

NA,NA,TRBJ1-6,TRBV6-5,CASSLNGDNSPLHF,TGTGCCAGCAGTCTGAACGGGGATAATTCACCCCTCCACTTT
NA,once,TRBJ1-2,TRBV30,CAWKGRVVRGYTF,TGTGCCTGGAAGGGTCGGGTCGTTCGTGGCTACACCTTC
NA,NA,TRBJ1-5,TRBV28,CASRGGVGFGQPQHF,TGTGCCAGCAGGGGGGGTGTAGGGTTTGGTCAGCCCCAGCATTTT
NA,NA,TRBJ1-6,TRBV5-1,CASSLVPGAGNSPLHF,TGCGCCAGCAGCTTGGTACCGGGGGCCGGTAATTCACCCCTCCACTTT
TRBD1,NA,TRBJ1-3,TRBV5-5,CASSLGTATLFGNTIYF,TGTGCCAGCAGCTTAGGGACAGCCACGTTGTTTGGAAACACCATATATTTT
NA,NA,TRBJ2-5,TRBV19,CASSTAQQGSQYF,TGTGCCAGTAGTACAGCTCAGCAGGGATCCCAGTACTTC
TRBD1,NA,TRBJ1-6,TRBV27,CASSPLDRGRDSPLHF,TGTGCCAGCAGTCCCCTTGACAGGGGCAGAGATTCACCCCTCCACTTT
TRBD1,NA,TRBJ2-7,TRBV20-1,CSASLAGTGYYEQYF,TGCAGTGCTAGTCTAGCCGGGACAGGCTACTACGAGCAGTACTTC
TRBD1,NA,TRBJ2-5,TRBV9,CASSLTGVGQETQYF,TGTGCCAGCAGCCTAACAGGGGTGGGCCAAGAGACCCAGTACTTC
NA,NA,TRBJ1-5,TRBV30,CAWSKGTSNQPQHF,TGTGCCTGGAGTAAGGGAACCTCGAATCAGCCCCAGCATTTT
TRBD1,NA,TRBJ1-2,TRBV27,CASKYSDRGYGYTF,TGTGCCAGCAAATACTCGGACAGGGGATACGGCTACACCTTC
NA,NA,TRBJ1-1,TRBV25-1,CASRHGQNTEAFF,TGTGCCAGCAGGCACGGACAGAACACTGAAGCTTTCTTT
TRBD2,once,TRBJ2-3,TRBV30,CAWVSGWTSVTDTQYF,TGTGCCTGGGTTTCCGGGTGGACTAGTGTCACAGATACGCAGTATTTT
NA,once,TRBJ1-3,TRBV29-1,CSVVGGPDSGNTIYF,TGCAGCGTTGTGGGTGGGCCCGACTCTGGAAACACCATATATTTT
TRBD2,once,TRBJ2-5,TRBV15,CATSRGPGRETQYF,TGTGCCACCAGCAGAGGTCCCGGGAGGGAGACCCAGTACTTC
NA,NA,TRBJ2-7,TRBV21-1,CASSRYFGLYYEQYF,TGTGCCAGCAGCAGGTACTTTGGACTATACTACGAGCAGTACTTC
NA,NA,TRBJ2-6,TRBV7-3,CASSLSSGANVLTF,TGTGCCAGCAGCTTATCTTCTGGGGCCAACGTCCTGACTTTC
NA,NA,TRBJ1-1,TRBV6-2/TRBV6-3,CASSTTGPEAFF,TGTGCCAGCAGTACGACAGGTCCTGAAGCTTTCTTT
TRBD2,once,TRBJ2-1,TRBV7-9,CASSEGLAGGNEQFF,TGTGCCAGCAGCGAGGGACTAGCGGGAGGAAATGAGCAGTTCTTC
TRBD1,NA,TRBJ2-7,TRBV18,CASSPTGAPYEQYF,TGTGCCAGCTCACCAACAGGGGCACCCTACGAGCAGTACTTC
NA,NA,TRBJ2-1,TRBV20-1,CSANGPGQFF,TGCAGTGCTAACGGACCGGGGCAGTTCTTC
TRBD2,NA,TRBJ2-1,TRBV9,CASSVVAGRNSGQFF,TGTGCCAGCAGCGTCGTAGCGGGGAGGAACTCCGGGCAGTTCTTC
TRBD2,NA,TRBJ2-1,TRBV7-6,CASSLSGSRNEQFF,TGTGCCAGCAGCCTTAGCGGGAGTCGGAATGAGCAGTTCTTC
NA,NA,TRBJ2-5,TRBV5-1,CASSFGETQYF,TGCGCCAGCAGCTTTGGCGAGACCCAGTACTTC
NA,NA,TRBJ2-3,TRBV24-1,CATSTVTDTQYF,TGTGCCACCAGCACCGTCACAGATACGCAGTATTTT
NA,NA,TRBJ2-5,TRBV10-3,CAISDGQETQYF,TGTGCCATCAGTGACGGACAAGAGACCCAGTACTTC
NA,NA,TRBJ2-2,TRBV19,CASRDRLIGTGELFF,TGTGCCAGTAGGGACAGACTAATAGGCACCGGGGAGCTGTTTTTT
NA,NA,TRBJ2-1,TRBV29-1,CSVEGQRGADSYNEQFF,TGCAGCGTTGAAGGCCAACGAGGGGCTGATTCCTACAATGAGCAGTTCTTC
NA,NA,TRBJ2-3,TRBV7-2,CASSLDYRDTQYF,TGTGCCAGCAGCTTAGATTATCGGGATACGCAGTATTTT
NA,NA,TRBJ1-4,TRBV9,CASSYGGEKLFF,TGTGCCAGCAGCTACGGGGGTGAAAAACTGTTTTTT
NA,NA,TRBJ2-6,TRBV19,CASSIGQPGANVLTF,TGTGCCAGTAGTATTGGGCAGCCTGGGGCCAACGTCCTGACTTTC
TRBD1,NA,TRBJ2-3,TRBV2,CASSAQGATDTQYF,TGTGCCAGCAGTGCACAGGGGGCCACAGATACGCAGTATTTT
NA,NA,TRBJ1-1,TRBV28,CASSLGAGEVTEAFF,TGTGCCAGCAGTTTAGGGGCAGGGGAAGTAACTGAAGCTTTCTTT
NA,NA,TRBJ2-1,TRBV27,CASIPIASGSYNEQFF,TGTGCCAGCATACCTATAGCGAGCGGCTCCTACAATGAGCAGTTCTTC
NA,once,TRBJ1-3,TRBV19,CASEPVSSGNTIYF,TGTGCCAGCGAACCCGTGAGCTCTGGAAACACCATATATTTT
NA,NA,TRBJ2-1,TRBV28,CASSFKGLSYNEQFF,TGTGCCAGCAGTTTTAAGGGCCTCTCCTACAATGAGCAGTTCTTC
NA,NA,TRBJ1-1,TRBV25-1,CASLRLFEAFF,TGTGCCAGCCTTAGACTATTTGAAGCTTTCTTT
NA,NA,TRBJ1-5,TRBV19,CASSFGGNQPQHF,TGTGCCAGTAGTTTCGGAGGCAATCAGCCCCAGCATTTT
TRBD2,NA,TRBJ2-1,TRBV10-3,CAQSAGLAGAEQFF,TGTGCCCAAAGTGCGGGACTAGCGGGAGCTGAGCAGTTCTTC
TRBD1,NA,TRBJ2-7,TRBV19,CASSRGGTNYEQYF,TGTGCCAGTAGTCGAGGGGGCACAAATTACGAGCAGTACTTC
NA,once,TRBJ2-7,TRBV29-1,CSVEEGTYRANRGYEQYF,TGCAGCGTTGAAGAAGGAACGTACAGGGCCAATAGGGGCTACGAGCAGTACTTC